A single sample is the source of the 20 T cell receptor beta chains below, sequenced in a study of blood T cell repertoires in COVID-19. The assay was immunoSEQ multiplex PCR, and TCRdb's table has in-frame clones only and misses some. The repertoire holds 300,000 to 400,000 clones, with more than 75% as singletons. The sample was peripheral blood. Every receptor here comes from a woman between 45 and 60 years old with active or convalescent COVID-19.

The table lists this clone with a count of one. V and J are TRBV5-1 and TRBJ1-5; the D gene is possibly TRBD1 (5 bases). V was shortened by 4 bases and J by 2 bases, with 10 bases between the two germline ends. This CDR3 has 14 residues. Germline CDR1 SGHRS, CDR2 YFSETQ. CDR3 protein: CASSPDSRNQPQHF. DNA of the CDR3: TGCGCCAGCAGCCCCGACAGTCGCAATCAGCCCCAGCATTTT.

This sequence joins TRBV5-1 and TRBJ2-7; maybe TRBD2 (6 bases). Trimming took 3 bases from V and 0 from J, leaving 19 bases between them. The CDR3 length is 17 residues. Germline V gives CDR1 SGHRS, CDR2 YFSETQ. In nucleotides, the CDR3 is TGCGCCAGCAGCTGGTTCACCCCTAGCGCGACCTCCTACGAGCAGTACTTC. Its protein product is CASSWFTPSATSYEQYF. The full variable domain, rest sourced from reference TRBV5-1 and TRBJ2-7, is KAGVTQTPRYLIKTRGQQVTLSCSPISGHRSVSWYQQTPGQGLQFLFEYFSETQRNKGNFPGRFSGRQFSNSRSEMNVSTLELGDSALYLCASSWFTPSATSYEQYFGPGTRLTVT.

The chain joins TRBV3-1 (or the pseudogene TRBV3-2) to TRBJ2-1, with D unresolved. The CDR3 loop spans 16 amino acids. Deletions cut 2 bases from V and 0 bases from J, with 11 bases between. In germline, CDR1 is LGHDT, CDR2 YNNKEL (reference sequence). The CDR3 loop reads CASSQFGLGSYNEQFF. The CDR3 coding sequence is TGTGCCAGCAGCCAATTTGGGCTGGGCTCCTACAATGAGCAGTTCTTC.

The chain uses TRBV2 and TRBJ1-1; 7 bases line up with TRBD1. Trimming at V came to 6 bases and at J to 5 bases, leaving 6 bases not matched to a gene. Looked up from germline, CDR1 is SNHLY and CDR2 is FYNNEI. This CDR3 is 13 amino acids long. CDR3 residues: CASRGTVFTEAFF. CDR3 bases: TGTGCCAGCAGAGGGACAGTATTTACTGAAGCTTTCTTT. Combining the CDR3 with reference TRBV2 and TRBJ1-1 gives the whole variable domain EPEVTQTPSHQVTQMGQEVILRCVPISNHLYFYWYRQILGQKVEFLVSFYNNEISEKSEIFDDQFSVERPDGSNFTLKIRSTKLEDSAMYFCASRGTVFTEAFFGQGTRLTVV.

The chain carries TRBV4-1 and TRBJ1-3; 10 bases are a match to TRBD1. The CDR3 loop spans 19 amino acids. V shed 7 bases and J 0 bases; nucleotides not matched to a gene: 15. Germline assignment: CDR1 MGHRA and CDR2 YSYEKL. CDR3 protein: CASTHTSGTGARSGNTIYF. In DNA, the CDR3 is TGCGCCAGCACCCATACCTCCGGGACAGGGGCCCGCTCTGGAAACACCATATATTTT.

This clone is a singleton in its sample. This chain joins TRBV3-1 (or the pseudogene TRBV3-2) and TRBJ1-4; D remains ambiguous. From germline, CDR1 is LGHDT and CDR2 YNNKEL (reference sequence). V gave up 1 base and J gave up 5 bases, with 11 bases separating them. CDR3 length: 15 amino acids. CDR3 nucleotide sequence: TGTGCCAGCAGCCAAGCACTCCTGTCAAATGAAAAACTGTTTTTT. Protein product: CASSQALLSNEKLFF.

V usage is TRBV30 and J usage is TRBJ1-2; D gene uncertain. The V end lost 3 bases, the J end lost 3 bases, and 14 bases lay between the germline ends. Per the germline V gene, CDR1 is GTSNPN and CDR2 is SVGIG (reference sequence). CDR3 length equals 14 residues. The CDR3 loop reads CAWRPHEGYYGYTF. For the CDR3, the DNA is TGTGCCTGGAGACCACATGAGGGTTACTATGGCTACACCTTC.

The rearrangement links TRBV19 to TRBJ2-7; 9 nucleotides match TRBD2. This CDR3 comprises 14 residues. CDR1 LNHDA and CDR2 SQIVND come from the germline V gene (reference sequence). After removal of 4 bases from V and 2 bases from J, the junction contained 3 bases not matched to a gene. Here the CDR3 reads CASSTGTSTYEQYF. The DNA for the CDR3 is TGTGCCAGTAGTACTGGGACTAGCACCTACGAGCAGTACTTC.

This sequence joins TRBV6-5 and TRBJ2-1; the D gene is possibly TRBD1 (5 bases). Per the germline V gene, CDR1 is MNHEY and CDR2 is SVGAGI. This CDR3 has 12 amino acids. Trimming took 2 bases from V and 15 from J, leaving 14 bases between them. The CDR3 coding sequence is TGTGCCAGCAGTTACCTCCAGGGTGCTTGGTTCTTC. Amino acids: CASSYLQGAWFF.

This clone came up a few times. The rearrangement links TRBV5-1 to TRBJ1-2; tentatively, D is TRBD1 (5 bases). The CDR3 contains 16 residues. CDR1 SGHRS and CDR2 YFSETQ come from the germline V gene. V lost 2 bases to trimming and J lost 7 bases, with 21 bases between them. DNA of the CDR3: TGCGCCAGCAGCTTAGGGGCCCAGACTAGTATGAGTGGCTACACCTTC. Encoded protein: CASSLGAQTSMSGYTF. Variable domain in full (rest from reference TRBV5-1 and TRBJ1-2): KAGVTQTPRYLIKTRGQQVTLSCSPISGHRSVSWYQQTPGQGLQFLFEYFSETQRNKGNFPGRFSGRQFSNSRSEMNVSTLELGDSALYLCASSLGAQTSMSGYTFGSGTRLTVV.

This chain uses TRBV6-6 with TRBJ2-7; 8 bases match TRBD1. The V and J ends lost 2 bases and 6 bases, in that order; junction bases with no gene match: 12. This CDR3 contains 16 residues. Germline V gene data show CDR1 as MNHNY and CDR2 as SVGAGI (reference sequence). This CDR3 reads CASSYGGQAAGSEQYF. The CDR3 DNA reads TGTGCCAGCAGTTACGGGGGACAGGCCGCCGGTTCCGAGCAGTACTTC.

The V and J genes are TRBV21-1 and TRBJ2-7; the table names TRBD2, a call not compared with the DNA. TRBV21-1 corresponds to a pseudogene. This CDR3 has 12 residues. CDR3 amino acids: CASSTRSYEQYF. In nucleotides, the CDR3 is TGTGCCAGCAGCACCCGCTCCTACGAGCAGTACTTC.

This sequence joins TRBV5-8 and TRBJ1-2; D ambiguous. V was trimmed by 9 bases and J by 2 bases, leaving 14 bases between them. CDR3 length: 13 amino acids. Germline CDR1 SGHTS, CDR2 YDEGEE. The CDR3 spells CAKLAERNYGYTF. The CDR3 DNA is TGTGCCAAATTGGCAGAAAGAAACTATGGCTACACCTTC.

The chain employs TRBV4-3 and TRBJ1-6; D remains ambiguous. In germline, CDR1 is LGHNA, CDR2 YSLEER. The germline V and J ends were trimmed by 0 bases and 5 bases, with 8 bases remaining between them. The CDR3 has 15 residues. The CDR3 sequence is CASSQDYGNNSPLHF. The CDR3 DNA reads as TGCGCCAGCAGCCAAGATTACGGGAATAATTCACCCCTCCACTTT.

V and J are TRBV10-3 and TRBJ2-5, with a weak D call TRBD2 (6 bases). The CDR3 spans 14 residues. V lost 3 bases and J 5 bases, leaving 13 bases between the germline ends. Germline lookup yields CDR1 ENHRY and CDR2 SYGVKD. Here the CDR3 reads CAISEPGEGETQYF. CDR3 in DNA: TGTGCCATCAGTGAACCGGGGGAAGGCGAGACCCAGTACTTC.

The CDR3 reads CASSSQRGGQNEQFF. CDR3 in DNA: TGTGCCAGTAGTTCCCAGCGGGGGGGCCAGAATGAGCAGTTCTTC. The chain couples TRBV19 to TRBJ2-1; 10 bases fit TRBD2. Germline V lookup: CDR1 LNHDA, CDR2 SQIVND (reference sequence). Trimming took 5 bases from V and 7 from J; bases not matched to a gene: 8. The CDR3 sequence is 15 residues long.

The rearrangement joins TRBV9 to TRBJ1-2, with a tentative D call TRBD1 (5 bases). With 3 bases removed from V and 4 bases from J, the gap between germline ends came to 37 bases. CDR3 length: 22 amino acids. The germline V gene has CDR1 SGDLS and CDR2 YYNGEE. CDR3 DNA: TGTGCCAGCAGCGCGTCCCGTAGCGGGGGGAGAGGGTACAACTACCGAAGCTATGGCTACACCTTC. Its protein is CASSASRSGGRGYNYRSYGYTF. Full variable domain (outside the CDR3, taken from reference TRBV9 and TRBJ1-2): DSGVTQTPKHLITATGQRVTLRCSPRSGDLSVYWYQQSLDQGLQFLIQYYNGEERAKGNILERFSAQQFPDLHSELNLSSLELGDSALYFCASSASRSGGRGYNYRSYGYTFGSGTRLTVV.

The chain's CDR3 is CASRDSAYSPLHF. The CDR3 bases are TGTGCCAGCAGGGACAGTGCCTATTCACCCCTCCACTTT. The rearrangement links TRBV7-2 to TRBJ1-6; possibly TRBD1 for D (6 bases). The CDR3 runs 13 residues. Deletions cut 6 bases from V and 8 bases from J, with 11 bases between. Germline loops: CDR1 SGHTA, CDR2 FQGNSA.

This rearrangement joins TRBV30 to TRBJ2-1; 8 nucleotides align to TRBD1. The CDR3 spans 14 residues. The V segment lost 5 bases and the J segment 1 base; nucleotides outside the gene matches: 4. Looked up from germline, CDR1 is GTSNPN and CDR2 is SVGIG (reference sequence). CDR3 protein: CAWDRGISYNEQFF. Here the CDR3 DNA reads TGTGCCTGGGACAGGGGAATATCCTACAATGAGCAGTTCTTC.

This chain uses TRBV6-5 with TRBJ2-7; 10 bases are shared with TRBD1. The CDR3 runs 15 residues. The V gene's germline CDR1 is MNHEY and CDR2 SVGAGI. V lost 6 bases, J lost 3 bases, and 8 bases stayed unmatched. This CDR3 is CASRYTGTGVYEQYF. The CDR3 DNA reads as TGTGCCAGCAGGTACACCGGGACAGGGGTCTACGAGCAGTACTTC.